This T cell receptor (beta chain) was captured by sequencing in a study of CD4+ T cells in melanoma. General study results and limits: Reportedly, melanoma neoantigen-specific CD4+ T cells showed varied differentiation states.

On this clone: What it binds is not known.

Data came from immunoSEQ multiplex PCR; TCRdb stores just in-frame clones and leaves some out. Its clone listing holds 45 to 70 clones. V lost 4 bases, J lost 0 bases, and 9 bases lay in between. This CDR3 spans 14 amino acids. Per germline, CDR1 SGHTA and CDR2 FQGNSA. The receptor was derived from a human donor with melanoma. This chain connects TRBV7-2 to TRBJ2-5, with D hard to call. Input material: cells sorted by PD-1 expression. The chain's CDR3 is CASSWNGYQETQYF. The CDR3 DNA follows: TGTGCCAGCAGCTGGAATGGGTACCAAGAGACCCAGTACTTC. Filled out from reference TRBV7-2 and TRBJ2-5, the complete variable domain reads GAGVSQSPSNKVTEKGKDVELRCDPISGHTALYWYRQSLGQGLEFLIYFQGNSAPDKSGLPSDRFSAERTGGSVSTLTIQRTQQEDSAVYLCASSWNGYQETQYFGPGTRLLVL.